The 22 T cell receptor beta chains below come from one sample, sequenced in a study of blood T cell repertoires in COVID-19. Profiled with immunoSEQ multiplex PCR; TCRdb holds only in-frame clones, not every one. There are roughly 200,000 clones in the sample; around 78% occur only once, and 2.5% to 3% lies in the top ten. The sample consisted of peripheral blood. The receptor set was obtained from a woman older than 75 with active or convalescent COVID-19.

This chain joins TRBV10-2 and TRBJ1-2; no clear D. Per the germline V gene, CDR1 is WSHSY and CDR2 is SAAADI. V lost 3 bases and J lost 3, with 8 bases in between. The CDR3 sequence is 13 residues long. The CDR3 DNA follows: TGCGCCAGCAGTGAAGAACGGTACTATGGCTACACCTTC. It encodes CASSEERYYGYTF.

The chain employs TRBV28 and TRBJ2-7; perhaps TRBD1 as D (6 bases). The length of the CDR3 is 13 residues. Germline values: CDR1 MDHEN, CDR2 SYDVKM. The ends were cut back, 6 bases at V and 5 bases at J, with 14 bases in the middle. This CDR3 reads CASRGNDRNEQYF. The CDR3 nucleotides are TGTGCCAGCAGGGGGAATGACAGGAACGAGCAGTACTTC.

In nucleotides, the CDR3 is TGTGCCAGCAGCTTAAATCCCGGGACACTTAATTCACCCCTCCACTTT. This sequence encodes CASSLNPGTLNSPLHF. The chain couples TRBV7-2 to TRBJ1-6; a weak D match, TRBD1 (6 bases). The CDR3 runs 16 residues. With 2 bases removed from V and 6 bases from J, the gap between germline ends came to 14 bases. CDR1 and CDR2 (germline): SGHTA, FQGNSA.

The rearrangement joins TRBV2 to TRBJ1-1, with no clear D. V dropped 6 bases and J dropped 1 base, with 9 bases sitting between them. Germline CDR1 is SNHLY and CDR2 is FYNNEI. The length of the CDR3 is 13 residues. The CDR3: CASSLTENTEAFF. The CDR3 coding sequence is TGTGCCAGCAGCTTAACAGAGAACACTGAAGCTTTCTTT.

This chain joins TRBV6-5 and TRBJ1-6; possibly TRBD1 for D (5 bases). Trimming left V 0 bases short and J 10 bases short, with 13 bases between. Germline CDR1 is MNHEY and CDR2 is SVGAGI. This CDR3 region has 15 residues. The CDR3 reads CASSYSTPGLSPLHF. The CDR3 DNA reads TGTGCCAGCAGTTACTCGACGCCAGGGCTCTCACCCCTCCACTTT.

This clone was observed a handful of times. The chain recombines TRBV29-1 with TRBJ1-2; D possibly corresponds to TRBD1 (5 bases). Per germline, CDR1 SQVTM and CDR2 ANQGSEA. V was pared by 3 bases and J by 2 bases, with 10 bases between. The CDR3 is 13 amino acids. CDR3 nucleotide sequence: TGCAGCGTTGAGTCGACAGTGAACTATGGCTACACCTTC. Protein product: CSVESTVNYGYTF.

This clone has only a few counts. The chain uses TRBV19 and TRBJ1-1, with a tentative D call TRBD1 (5 bases). The V and J ends lost 6 bases and 5 bases respectively, with 16 bases between them. In germline, CDR1 is LNHDA, CDR2 SQIVND (reference sequence). This CDR3 is built from 14 residues. CDR3 bases: TGTGCCAGTAGCCGGCAGGGTAGGTTGACTGAAGCTTTCTTT. Encoded protein: CASSRQGRLTEAFF.

This chain connects TRBV15 to TRBJ2-3, with 9 bases fitting TRBD2. With 5 bases clipped from V and 8 bases from J, the junction kept 8 bases outside the gene matches. The CDR3 covers 14 residues. Germline values: CDR1 LNHNV, CDR2 YYDKDF (reference sequence). CDR3 sequence (DNA): TGTGCCACCAGCGGGGTGGGACTAGCTGGTACGCAGTATTTT. It translates to CATSGVGLAGTQYF.

This chain uses TRBV21-1 with TRBJ1-3. TRBV21-1 is termed a pseudogene. The CDR3 sequence is 15 residues long. The DNA of the CDR3 is TGTGCCAGCAGCCCTAATGACCGGGTTGGAAACACCATATATTTT. It specifies CASSPNDRVGNTIYF.

The chain carries TRBV28 and TRBJ1-4; TRBD1 aligns across 7 bases. Germline V gene data show CDR1 as MDHEN and CDR2 as SYDVKM. The CDR3 extends over 17 amino acids. V was clipped by 6 bases and J by 0 bases; unmatched bases: 10. The CDR3 here is CASSQGGGVATNEKLFF. The CDR3 DNA reads TGTGCCAGCAGCCAGGGGGGTGGAGTTGCAACTAATGAAAAACTGTTTTTT.

This chain connects TRBV5-1 to TRBJ2-2; 8 nucleotides agree with TRBD2. The CDR3 has 14 amino acids. Germline trimming cut 7 bases from V and 1 base from J; bases unmatched to any gene: 3. Germline loops: CDR1 SGHRS, CDR2 YFSETQ. The DNA of the CDR3 is TGCGCCAGCCACCGGGAGGGGAACACCGGGGAGCTGTTTTTT. It yields the protein CASHREGNTGELFF.

The CDR3 here is CASSVQRGADTQYF. CDR3 coding DNA: TGTGCCAGCAGTGTACAGCGGGGAGCAGATACGCAGTATTTT. The chain combines TRBV2 with TRBJ2-3, with 7 positions matching TRBD2. The CDR3 is 14 residues long. The V and J ends lost 4 bases and 4 bases, in that order; junction bases with no gene match: 5. Looked up from germline, CDR1 is SNHLY and CDR2 is FYNNEI. Variable domain in full (rest from reference TRBV2 and TRBJ2-3): EPEVTQTPSHQVTQMGQEVILRCVPISNHLYFYWYRQILGQKVEFLVSFYNNEISEKSEIFDDQFSVERPDGSNFTLKIRSTKLEDSAMYFCASSVQRGADTQYFGPGTRLTVL.

The chain has TRBV2 and TRBJ2-1; tentatively, D is TRBD2 (5 bases). CDR1 and CDR2 (germline): SNHLY, FYNNEI. V lost 3 bases, J lost 8 bases, and 17 bases lay in between. The CDR3 is 15 residues long. DNA of the CDR3: TGTGCCAGCAGTGAGAGGAGATTGAGGGCCGATGAGCAGTTCTTC. This sequence encodes CASSERRLRADEQFF.

As for this clone: One junction end disagrees with the germline gene, perhaps due to a read error. This chain joins TRBV19 and TRBJ2-1; D is unresolved. CDR1 and CDR2 (germline): LNHDA, SQIVND (reference sequence). The CDR3 totals 11 residues. The CDR3 bases are TGTGCCAGTAGCACAATTCGCCTTAAGATCTTC. The encoded protein is CASSTIRLKIF. The entire variable domain, with the rest obtained from reference TRBV19 and TRBJ2-1, is as follows: DGGITQSPKYLFRKEGQNVTLSCEQNLNHDAMYWYRQDPGQGLRLIYYSQIVNDFQKGDIAEGYSVSREKKESFPLTVTSAQKNPTAFYLCASSTIRLKIFGPGTRLTVL.

The J gene is TRBJ2-5, the V gene TRBV5-4, with 7 bases identical to TRBD2. Germline values: CDR1 SGHNT, CDR2 YYREEE (reference sequence). The CDR3 has 14 amino acids. J lost 3 bases, V lost 5 bases, and 7 bases had no gene match. CDR3 in amino acids: CASSPGTMKETQYF. CDR3 coding DNA: TGTGCCAGCAGTCCCGGGACTATGAAAGAGACCCAGTACTTC.

V usage is TRBV4-1 and J usage is TRBJ2-2; 7 nucleotides match TRBD2. Losses at the gene ends were 0 bases for V and 1 base for J; bases not matched to a gene: 8. This CDR3 region has 18 residues. Germline CDR1 reads MGHRA; CDR2 reads YSYEKL. The CDR3 is CASSQEEASGLNTGELFF. The CDR3 region has the DNA TGCGCCAGCAGCCAAGAAGAGGCTAGCGGATTGAACACCGGGGAGCTGTTTTTT.

The chain carries TRBV7-2 and TRBJ2-5; no reliable D call. The CDR3 length is 15 residues. Germline V gives CDR1 SGHTA, CDR2 FQGNSA. Deletions cut 0 bases from V and 4 bases from J, with 12 bases between. CDR3 protein: CASSLAFSRPETQYF. The CDR3 DNA sequence: TGTGCCAGCAGCTTAGCTTTTTCGCGGCCAGAGACCCAGTACTTC.

The chain recombines TRBV28 with TRBJ1-1, with 8 nucleotides matching TRBD1. Germline values: CDR1 MDHEN, CDR2 SYDVKM. V was pared by 5 bases and J by 6 bases, with 5 bases of the junction left unmatched. This CDR3 comprises 13 residues. The CDR3 spells CASSIGQGPEAFF. The CDR3 DNA reads as TGTGCCAGCAGTATTGGACAGGGCCCTGAAGCTTTCTTT. The full variable domain, with the rest looked up from reference TRBV28 and TRBJ1-1, is DVKVTQSSRYLVKRTGEKVFLECVQDMDHENMFWYRQDPGLGLRLIYFSYDVKMKEKGDIPEGYSVSREKKERFSLILESASTNQTSMYLCASSIGQGPEAFFGQGTRLTVV.

The chain is built from TRBV10-3 and TRBJ2-3, with D maybe TRBD2 (6 bases). Germline CDR1 is ENHRY and CDR2 is SYGVKD. The CDR3 consists of 17 residues. The V end was cut by 6 bases, the J end by 6 bases, with 25 bases between. This chain's CDR3 is CAISTGTQSSGSDTQYF. The DNA for the CDR3 is TGTGCCATCAGCACCGGGACTCAAAGCAGTGGGTCTGATACGCAGTATTTT.

This sequence joins TRBV21-1 and TRBJ1-5. TRBV21-1 is tagged as a pseudogene. This CDR3 is built from 21 residues. The DNA of the CDR3 is TGTGCCAGCAGCAAAACATTCTACGGGTCTCAGAAAGTTTATAGCAATCAGCCCCAGCATTTT. Translation: CASSKTFYGSQKVYSNQPQHF.

The chain carries TRBV6-5 and TRBJ2-3, with D perhaps matching TRBD1 (6 bases). Trimming shortened V by 4 bases and J by 3 bases, and 11 bases separated the two germline ends. The CDR3 has 14 amino acids. Germline V gives CDR1 MNHEY, CDR2 SVGAGI. The CDR3 loop is CASSSPGETDTQYF. The DNA of the CDR3 is TGTGCCAGCAGTTCCCCAGGGGAGACAGATACGCAGTATTTT.

The chain couples TRBV5-1 to TRBJ1-1; TRBD1 aligns across 11 bases. There are 14 residues in the CDR3. V shed 4 bases and J 9 bases; nucleotides not matched to a gene: 8. Germline V lookup: CDR1 SGHRS, CDR2 YFSETQ. The CDR3 loop is CASSLGQGAPKAFF. The CDR3 DNA reads TGCGCCAGCAGCCTCGGACAGGGGGCGCCGAAAGCTTTCTTT.